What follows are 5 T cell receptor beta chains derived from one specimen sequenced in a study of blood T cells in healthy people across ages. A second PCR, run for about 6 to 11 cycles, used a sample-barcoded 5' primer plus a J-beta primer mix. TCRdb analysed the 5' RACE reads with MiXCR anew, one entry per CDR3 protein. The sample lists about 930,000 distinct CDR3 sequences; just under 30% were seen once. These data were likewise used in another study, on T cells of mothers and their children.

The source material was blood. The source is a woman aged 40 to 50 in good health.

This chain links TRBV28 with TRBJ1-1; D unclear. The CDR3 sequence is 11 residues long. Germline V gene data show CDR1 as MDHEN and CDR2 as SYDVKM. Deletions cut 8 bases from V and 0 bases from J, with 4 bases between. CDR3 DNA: TGTGCCAGCTATATGAACACTGAAGCTTTCTTT. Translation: CASYMNTEAFF.

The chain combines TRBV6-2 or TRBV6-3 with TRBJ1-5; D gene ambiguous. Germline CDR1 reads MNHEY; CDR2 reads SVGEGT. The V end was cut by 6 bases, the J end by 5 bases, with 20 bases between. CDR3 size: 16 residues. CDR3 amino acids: CASSDKRVQRDQPQHF. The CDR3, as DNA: TGTGCCAGCAGCGACAAGAGGGTACAGAGAGATCAGCCCCAGCATTTT.

CDR3 residues: CASNRQGRGANVLTF. The CDR3 DNA reads TGTGCCAGCAACCGACAGGGTAGAGGGGCCAACGTCCTGACTTTC. V usage is TRBV2 and J usage is TRBJ2-6; TRBD1 agrees at 7 bases. V lost 7 bases, J lost 4 bases, and 7 bases stayed unmatched. CDR1 and CDR2 (germline): SNHLY, FYNNEI. There are 15 residues in the CDR3.

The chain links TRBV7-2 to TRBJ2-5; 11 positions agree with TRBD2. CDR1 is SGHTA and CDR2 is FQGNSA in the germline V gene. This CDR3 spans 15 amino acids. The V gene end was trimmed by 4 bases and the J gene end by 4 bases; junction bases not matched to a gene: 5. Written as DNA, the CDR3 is TGTGCCAGCAGCTCCTTAGCGGGGGGGATAGAGACCCAGTACTTC. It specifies CASSSLAGGIETQYF.

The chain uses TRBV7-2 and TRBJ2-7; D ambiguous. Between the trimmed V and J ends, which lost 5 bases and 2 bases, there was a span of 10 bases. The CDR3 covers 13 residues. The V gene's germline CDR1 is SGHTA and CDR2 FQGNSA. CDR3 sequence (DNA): TGTGCCAGCAGCCGGATGTCCACCTACGAGCAGTACTTC. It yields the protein CASSRMSTYEQYF.